Listed here are 18 T cell receptor beta chains from one sample, sequenced in a study of T cells in Graves' hyperthyroidism and ophthalmopathy. TCR beta CDR3 regions were amplified from RNA. The TCR CDR3 first-round RT-PCR relied on the HTBI primer set. Each CDR3 protein gets one entry after TCRdb re-called the multiplex PCR reads with MiXCR. The repertoire consists of roughly 500,000 distinct CDR3 sequences, with 40% to 55% occurring once and the leading ten covering about 43%. Sequencing input: peripheral blood or thyroid tissue (not recorded which). These receptors were taken from an adult woman with Graves' disease, either hyperthyroidism or ophthalmopathy (not recorded which).

This chain connects TRBV29-1 to TRBJ2-5; no definite D call. Per the germline V gene, CDR1 is SQVTM and CDR2 is ANQGSEA. Trimming cost V 1 base and J 5 bases, with 14 bases left between them. The CDR3 covers 14 residues. CDR3 bases: TGCAGCGTTGAAGGGGGAACAGCTCACGAGACCCAGTACTTC. It yields the protein CSVEGGTAHETQYF.

This clonotype was observed at least ten times. CDR3 amino acids: CASSRPRPNYEQYF. The CDR3 DNA is TGTGCCAGTTCCCGGCCCAGACCTAACTACGAGCAGTACTTC. This chain connects TRBV12-3 or TRBV12-4 to TRBJ2-7; D not resolved. The CDR3 contains 14 residues. Trimming cost V 9 bases and J 3 bases, with 18 bases left between them.

Ten or more counts support this clonotype. This sequence joins TRBV7-3 and TRBJ2-7; D possibly corresponds to TRBD2 (5 bases). Germline assignment: CDR1 SGHTA and CDR2 FQGTGA. The CDR3 length is 13 residues. With 5 bases removed from V and 6 bases from J, the gap between germline ends came to 14 bases. The CDR3, as DNA: TGTGCCAGCAGCCGGACTTACACGGGCGAGCAGTACTTC. This encodes CASSRTYTGEQYF.

This clonotype was counted many times. This chain joins TRBV7-9 and TRBJ2-5; possible D gene TRBD1, 5 bases. This CDR3 region has 13 residues. Germline CDR1 SEHNR, CDR2 FQNEAQ (reference sequence). Between the trimmed V and J ends, which lost 5 bases and 1 base, there was a span of 8 bases. Here the CDR3 DNA reads TGTGCCAGCAGCCCGACAGTCCAAGAGACCCAGTACTTC. Translated: CASSPTVQETQYF. Complete variable domain (other parts from reference TRBV7-9 and TRBJ2-5): DTGVSQNPRHKITKRGQNVTFRCDPISEHNRLYWYRQTLGQGPEFLTYFQNEAQLEKSRLLSDRFSAERPKGSFSTLEIQRTEQGDSAMYLCASSPTVQETQYFGPGTRLLVL.

This clonotype was recorded many times. The chain recombines TRBV7-2 with TRBJ1-2; a weak D match, TRBD1 (5 bases). This CDR3 region has 13 residues. With 5 bases removed from V and 8 bases from J, the gap between germline ends came to 15 bases. CDR1 and CDR2 (germline): SGHTA, FQGNSA. In nucleotides, the CDR3 is TGTGCCAGCAGCCGGGACCTAAGATGGGGCTACACCTTC. Its protein is CASSRDLRWGYTF.

The rearrangement uses TRBV27 and TRBJ2-5; TRBD2 might be the D (6 bases). V lost 4 bases to trimming and J lost 2 bases, with 17 bases between them. Germline values: CDR1 MNHEY, CDR2 SMNVEV (reference sequence). The CDR3 has 16 residues. The CDR3 region has the DNA TGTGCCAGCAGTTCCGGCGGGGCACGAATTCAAGAGACCCAGTACTTC. It translates to CASSSGGARIQETQYF.

This chain links TRBV20-1 with TRBJ2-5, with a tentative D call TRBD1 (8 bases). This CDR3 has 13 amino acids. The germline gives CDR1 DFQATT, CDR2 SNEGSKA (reference sequence). V was trimmed by 5 bases and J by 5 bases, leaving 15 bases between them. In DNA form, the CDR3 reads TGCAGTGCTCACGACAGGGGAGGGGAGACCCAGTACTTC. Its protein is CSAHDRGGETQYF.

This chain links TRBV7-9 with TRBJ2-7, with unresolved D. From germline, CDR1 is SEHNR and CDR2 FQNEAQ (reference sequence). Trimming stripped 7 bases from V and 2 bases from J, with 6 bases between. The CDR3 loop spans 11 amino acids. CDR3 sequence reads: CASKEAYEQYF. CDR3 bases: TGTGCCAGCAAAGAGGCCTACGAGCAGTACTTC.

This chain uses TRBV7-9 with TRBJ2-5; 10 bases line up with TRBD2. Trimming cost V 5 bases and J 5 bases; bases outside gene matches: 8. Germline V CDR1 and CDR2: SEHNR, FQNEAQ (reference sequence). The CDR3 consists of 15 residues. The CDR3 reads CASSPPSGSVETQYF. CDR3 DNA sequence: TGTGCCAGCAGCCCCCCTAGCGGGAGCGTGGAGACCCAGTACTTC. Full variable domain (missing parts from reference TRBV7-9 and TRBJ2-5): DTGVSQNPRHKITKRGQNVTFRCDPISEHNRLYWYRQTLGQGPEFLTYFQNEAQLEKSRLLSDRFSAERPKGSFSTLEIQRTEQGDSAMYLCASSPPSGSVETQYFGPGTRLLVL.

This clonotype was detected ten times or more. The rearrangement links TRBV2 to TRBJ1-5; D remains ambiguous. The CDR3 has 16 amino acids. Germline V lookup: CDR1 SNHLY, CDR2 FYNNEI. V was shortened by 2 bases and J by 2 bases, with 13 bases between the two germline ends. The CDR3 nucleotides read TGTGCCAGCAGTGAACGTAAGCTCGTCGGCAATCAGCCCCAGCATTTT. This encodes CASSERKLVGNQPQHF.

This chain joins TRBV20-1 and TRBJ1-1, with 7 bases that match TRBD1. Germline loops: CDR1 DFQATT, CDR2 SNEGSKA (reference sequence). With V trimmed by 4 bases and J by 2 bases, 4 bases remained unmatched. This CDR3 has 13 residues. The CDR3 reads CSATRQGNTEAFF. The CDR3 DNA is TGCAGTGCTACCAGACAGGGAAACACTGAAGCTTTCTTT.

The gene calls are TRBV27 and TRBJ2-7, with no clear D. Germline-derived CDR1 and CDR2 are MNHEY and SMNVEV (reference sequence). Trimming pared 0 bases from V and 2 bases from J, leaving 5 bases between. The CDR3 spans 13 residues. The CDR3 DNA sequence: TGTGCCAGCAGTTTATCGCCAACCTACGAGCAGTACTTC. It codes for CASSLSPTYEQYF.

This clonotype was seen many times. The chain employs TRBV7-2 and TRBJ2-7; TRBD2 matches at 9 bases. V shed 3 bases, J shed 1 base, and the junction held 4 bases outside the gene matches. Germline assignment: CDR1 SGHTA and CDR2 FQGNSA. CDR3 length equals 15 residues. CDR3 nucleotides: TGTGCCAGCAGCTTGGGACTAGCCGATTCCTACGAGCAGTACTTC. This codes for CASSLGLADSYEQYF.

Remarks on this clonotype: One junction end disagrees with the germline gene, perhaps due to a read error. The genes are TRBV9 and TRBJ2-2; 7 nucleotides match TRBD1. This CDR3 contains 11 residues. CDR1 and CDR2 (germline): SGDLS, YYNGEE. This CDR3 reads CASSGPGGLFF. The CDR3 coding sequence is TGTGCCAGCAGCGGGCCAGGGGGGCTGTTTTTT. The full variable domain, completed using reference TRBV9 and TRBJ2-2, is DSGVTQTPKHLITATGQRVTLRCSPRSGDLSVYWYQQSLDQGLQFLIQYYNGEERAKGNILERFSAQQFPDLHSELNLSSLELGDSALYFCASSGPGGLFFGEGSRLTVL.

A word on this clonotype: Being one base from a much bigger clone, this may be a read error. The chain employs TRBV5-6 and TRBJ1-3; possibly TRBD1 for D (5 bases). The CDR3 spans 16 residues. Germline V gene data show CDR1 as SGHDT and CDR2 as YYEEEE. DNA for the CDR3: TGTGCCAGCAGCTTCCCGGGACTGAGCTCTGGAAGCACCATATATTTT. Encoded protein: CASSFPGLSSGSTIYF.

V is TRBV19 and J is TRBJ1-2; D is undetermined. The V end was cut by 6 bases, the J end by 5 bases, with 13 bases between. The CDR3 runs 13 residues. The germline CDR1 and CDR2 sequences are LNHDA and SQIVND (reference sequence). The CDR3 protein is CASRSPDPYGYTF. The CDR3 coding sequence is TGTGCCAGTAGGTCGCCGGACCCTTATGGCTACACCTTC.

The chain employs TRBV24-1 and TRBJ1-2, with D perhaps matching TRBD1 (6 bases). Germline loops: CDR1 KGHDR, CDR2 SFDVKD. CDR3 length: 14 residues. V dropped 2 bases and J dropped 5 bases, with 11 bases sitting between them. Here the CDR3 DNA reads TGTGCCACCAGTGATTATGAACAGGGATATGGCTACACCTTC. Translating it yields CATSDYEQGYGYTF.

The chain is built from TRBV7-2 and TRBJ2-7, with 8 bases fitting TRBD1. Germline V gives CDR1 SGHTA, CDR2 FQGNSA. J lost 3 bases, V lost 2 bases, and 6 bases had no gene match. The CDR3 covers 15 residues. The CDR3 is CASSLYGDRNYEQYF. CDR3 in DNA: TGTGCCAGCAGCTTATATGGGGACAGGAACTACGAGCAGTACTTC.